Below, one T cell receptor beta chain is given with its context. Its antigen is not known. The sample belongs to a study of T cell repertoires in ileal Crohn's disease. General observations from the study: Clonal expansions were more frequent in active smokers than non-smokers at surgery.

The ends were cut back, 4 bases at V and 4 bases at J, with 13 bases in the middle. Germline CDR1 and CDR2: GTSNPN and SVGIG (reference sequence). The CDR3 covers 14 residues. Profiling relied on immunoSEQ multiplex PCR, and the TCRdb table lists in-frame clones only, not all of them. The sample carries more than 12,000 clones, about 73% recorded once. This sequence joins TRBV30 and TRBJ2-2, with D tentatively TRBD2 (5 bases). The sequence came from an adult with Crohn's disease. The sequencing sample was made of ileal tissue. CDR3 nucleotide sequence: TGTGCCTGGAACCAGGCTGCGGGCACCGGGGAGCTGTTTTTT. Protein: CAWNQAAGTGELFF.